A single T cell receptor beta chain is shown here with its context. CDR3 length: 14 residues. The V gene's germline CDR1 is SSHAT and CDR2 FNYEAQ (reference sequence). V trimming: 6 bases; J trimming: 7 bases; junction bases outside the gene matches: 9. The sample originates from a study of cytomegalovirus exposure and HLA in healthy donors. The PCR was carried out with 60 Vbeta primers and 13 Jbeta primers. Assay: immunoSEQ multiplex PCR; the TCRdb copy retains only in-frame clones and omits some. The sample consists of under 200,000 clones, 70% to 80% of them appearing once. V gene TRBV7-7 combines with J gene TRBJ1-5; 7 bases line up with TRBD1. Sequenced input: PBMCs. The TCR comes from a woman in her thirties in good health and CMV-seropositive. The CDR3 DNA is TGTGCCAGCAGACTTAACAGGGGCGAACAGCCCCAGCATTTT. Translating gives CASRLNRGEQPQHF.